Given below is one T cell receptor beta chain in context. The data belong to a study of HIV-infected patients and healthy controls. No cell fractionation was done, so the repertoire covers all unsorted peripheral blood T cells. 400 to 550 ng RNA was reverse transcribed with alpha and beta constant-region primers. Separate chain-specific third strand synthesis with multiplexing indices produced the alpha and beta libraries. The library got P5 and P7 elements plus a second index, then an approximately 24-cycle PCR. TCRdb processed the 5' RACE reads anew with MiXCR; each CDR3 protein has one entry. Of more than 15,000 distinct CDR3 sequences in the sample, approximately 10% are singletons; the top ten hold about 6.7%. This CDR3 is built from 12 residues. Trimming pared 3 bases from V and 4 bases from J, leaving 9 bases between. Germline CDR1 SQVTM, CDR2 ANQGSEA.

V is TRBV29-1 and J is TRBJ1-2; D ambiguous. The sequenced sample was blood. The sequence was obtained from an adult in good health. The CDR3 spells CSVDSRGYGYTF. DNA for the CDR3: TGCAGCGTTGATAGTCGGGGCTATGGCTACACCTTC. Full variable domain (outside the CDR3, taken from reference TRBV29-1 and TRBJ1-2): SAVISQKPSRDICQRGTSLTIQCQVDSQVTMMFWYRQQPGQSLTLIATANQGSEATYESGFVIDKFPISRPNLTFSTLTVSNMSPEDSSIYLCSVDSRGYGYTFGSGTRLTVV.